The sequence of this T cell receptor (beta chain) was determined in a study of blood T cell repertoires in COVID-19. Study summary: Samples representing acute and convalescent COVID-19 were sourced from the United States, Italy and Spain. PBMCs, B-cell-depleted T cells, or T cells were the source of the cDNA or gDNA that made up the material.

Per the original methods: Amplified reference gene primers provided the basis for estimating nucleated cell counts. Here immunoSEQ multiplex PCR was the method, and the copy in TCRdb shows in-frame clones only, minus some. For V, J and clone size, that table is used; D and trimming come from the DNA. The repertoire holds 100,000 to 150,000 clones, with roughly 84% as singletons. This CDR3 is built from 16 residues. CDR1 and CDR2 from the germline V gene are SGDLS and YYNGEE. V trimming: 0 bases; J trimming: 3 bases; junction bases outside the gene matches: 5. Sequenced sample: peripheral blood. This clonotype originated in a woman of 80 years or more with acute or convalescent COVID-19. The chain links TRBV9 to TRBJ2-2, with 7 bases identical to TRBD1. CDR3: CASSVGTGADTGELFF. The CDR3 bases are TGTGCCAGCAGCGTAGGGACAGGCGCTGACACCGGGGAGCTGTTTTTT. The full variable domain, completed using reference TRBV9 and TRBJ2-2, is DSGVTQTPKHLITATGQRVTLRCSPRSGDLSVYWYQQSLDQGLQFLIQYYNGEERAKGNILERFSAQQFPDLHSELNLSSLELGDSALYFCASSVGTGADTGELFFGEGSRLTVL.